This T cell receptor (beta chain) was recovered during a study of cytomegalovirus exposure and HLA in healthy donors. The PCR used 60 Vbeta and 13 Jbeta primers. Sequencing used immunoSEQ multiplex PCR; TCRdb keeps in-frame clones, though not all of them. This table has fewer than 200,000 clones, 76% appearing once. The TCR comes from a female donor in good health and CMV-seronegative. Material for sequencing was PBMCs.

The DNA of the CDR3 is TGTGCCAGCAGCTCCCTGGGGGGTCTACGGCCCCAGCATTTT. As protein: CASSSLGGLRPQHF. This rearrangement joins TRBV7-2 to TRBJ1-5, with a tentative D call TRBD1 (5 bases). The CDR3 loop spans 14 amino acids. Looked up from germline, CDR1 is SGHTA and CDR2 is FQGNSA. The ends were cut back, 4 bases at V and 9 bases at J, with 16 bases in the middle.